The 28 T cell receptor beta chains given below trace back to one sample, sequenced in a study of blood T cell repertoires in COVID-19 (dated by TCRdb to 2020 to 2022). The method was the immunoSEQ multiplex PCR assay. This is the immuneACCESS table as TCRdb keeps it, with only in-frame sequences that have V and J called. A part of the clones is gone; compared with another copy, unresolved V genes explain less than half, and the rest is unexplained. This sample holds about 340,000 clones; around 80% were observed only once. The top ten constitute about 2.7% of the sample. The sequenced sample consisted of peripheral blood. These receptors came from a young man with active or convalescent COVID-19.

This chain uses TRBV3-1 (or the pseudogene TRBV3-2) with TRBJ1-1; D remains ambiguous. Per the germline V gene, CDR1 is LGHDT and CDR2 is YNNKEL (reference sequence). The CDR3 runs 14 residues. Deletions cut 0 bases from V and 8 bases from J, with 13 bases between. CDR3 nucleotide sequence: TGTGCCAGCAGCCAAGATAGGGAGGCACCGGAAGCTTTCTTT. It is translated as CASSQDREAPEAFF.

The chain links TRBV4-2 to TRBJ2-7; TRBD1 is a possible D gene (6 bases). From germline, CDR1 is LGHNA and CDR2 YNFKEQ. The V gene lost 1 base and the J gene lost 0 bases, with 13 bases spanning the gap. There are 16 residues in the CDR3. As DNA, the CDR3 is TGTGCCAGCAGCCAAGCCGCCACAGGGAGCTCCTACGAGCAGTACTTC. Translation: CASSQAATGSSYEQYF.

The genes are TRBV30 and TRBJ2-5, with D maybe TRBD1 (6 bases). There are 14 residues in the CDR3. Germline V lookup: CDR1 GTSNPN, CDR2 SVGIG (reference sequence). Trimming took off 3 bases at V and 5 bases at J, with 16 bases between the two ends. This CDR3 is CAWRVGQGFETQYF. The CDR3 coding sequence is TGTGCCTGGAGGGTCGGGCAGGGGTTCGAGACCCAGTACTTC.

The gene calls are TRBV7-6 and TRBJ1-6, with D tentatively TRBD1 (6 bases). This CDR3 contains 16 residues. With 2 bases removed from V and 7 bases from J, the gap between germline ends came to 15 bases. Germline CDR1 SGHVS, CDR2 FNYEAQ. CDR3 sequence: CASSLPGHISNSPLHF. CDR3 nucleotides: TGTGCCAGCAGCTTACCGGGACACATCTCCAATTCACCCCTCCACTTT.

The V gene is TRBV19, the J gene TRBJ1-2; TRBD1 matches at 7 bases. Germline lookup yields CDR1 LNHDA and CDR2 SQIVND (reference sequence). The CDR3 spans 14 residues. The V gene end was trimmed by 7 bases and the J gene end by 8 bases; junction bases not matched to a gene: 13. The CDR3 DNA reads TGTGCCAGTACTTTGGGACAGCTAGCTATCGGCTACACCTTC. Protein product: CASTLGQLAIGYTF.

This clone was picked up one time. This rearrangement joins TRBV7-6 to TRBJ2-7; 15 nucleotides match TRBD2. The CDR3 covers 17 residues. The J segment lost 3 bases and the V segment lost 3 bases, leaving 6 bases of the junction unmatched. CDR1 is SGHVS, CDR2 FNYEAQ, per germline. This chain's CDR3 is CASSFGTSGGRVYEQYF. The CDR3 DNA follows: TGTGCCAGCAGCTTCGGGACTAGCGGGGGGCGAGTCTACGAGCAGTACTTC. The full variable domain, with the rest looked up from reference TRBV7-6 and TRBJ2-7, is GAGVSQSPRYKVTKRGQDVALRCDPISGHVSLYWYRQALGQGPEFLTYFNYEAQQDKSGLPNDRFSAERPEGSISTLTIQRTEQRDSAMYRCASSFGTSGGRVYEQYFGPGTRLTVT.

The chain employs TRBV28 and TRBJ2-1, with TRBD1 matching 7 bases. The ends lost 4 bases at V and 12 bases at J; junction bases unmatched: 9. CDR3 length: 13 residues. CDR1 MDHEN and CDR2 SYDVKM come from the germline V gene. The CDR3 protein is CASSWGRGSVQFF. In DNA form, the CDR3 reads TGTGCCAGCAGTTGGGGCAGGGGGTCAGTGCAGTTCTTC. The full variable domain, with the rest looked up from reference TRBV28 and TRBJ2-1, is DVKVTQSSRYLVKRTGEKVFLECVQDMDHENMFWYRQDPGLGLRLIYFSYDVKMKEKGDIPEGYSVSREKKERFSLILESASTNQTSMYLCASSWGRGSVQFFGPGTRLTVL.

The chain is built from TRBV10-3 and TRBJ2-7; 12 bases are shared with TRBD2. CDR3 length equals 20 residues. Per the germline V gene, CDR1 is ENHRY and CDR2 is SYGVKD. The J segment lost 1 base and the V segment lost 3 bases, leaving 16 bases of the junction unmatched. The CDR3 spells CAISDFNLELAGGNSYEQYF. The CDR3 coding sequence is TGTGCCATCAGTGATTTCAATCTTGAACTAGCGGGGGGCAATTCCTACGAGCAGTACTTC.

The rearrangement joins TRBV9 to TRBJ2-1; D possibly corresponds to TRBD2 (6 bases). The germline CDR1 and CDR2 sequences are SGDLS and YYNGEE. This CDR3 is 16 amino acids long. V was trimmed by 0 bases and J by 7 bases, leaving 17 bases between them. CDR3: CASSVDGTFGENEQFF. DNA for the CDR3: TGTGCCAGCAGCGTAGACGGGACTTTTGGGGAGAATGAGCAGTTCTTC.

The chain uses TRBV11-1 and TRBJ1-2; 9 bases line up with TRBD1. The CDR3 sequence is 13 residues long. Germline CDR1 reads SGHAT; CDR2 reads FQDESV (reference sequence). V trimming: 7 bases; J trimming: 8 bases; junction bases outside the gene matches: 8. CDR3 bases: TGTGCCAGCACCCCCGGGACAGGGCCCGGCTACACCTTC. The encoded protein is CASTPGTGPGYTF.

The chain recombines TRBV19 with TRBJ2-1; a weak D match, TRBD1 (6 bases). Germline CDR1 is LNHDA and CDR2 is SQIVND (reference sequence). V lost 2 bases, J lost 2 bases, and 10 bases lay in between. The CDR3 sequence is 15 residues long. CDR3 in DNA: TGTGCCAGTAGTATATCGACAGGAACCTACAATGAGCAGTTCTTC. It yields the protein CASSISTGTYNEQFF.

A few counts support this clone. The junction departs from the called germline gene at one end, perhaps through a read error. The chain's CDR3 is CASRLGRAGSYEQYF. DNA for the CDR3: TGTGCCAGCAGATTAGGACGGGCGGGTTCCTACGAGCAGTACTTC. The V gene is TRBV7-2, the J gene TRBJ2-7, with a tentative D call TRBD2 (5 bases). This CDR3 has 15 residues. The V gene's germline CDR1 is SGHTA and CDR2 FQGNSA.

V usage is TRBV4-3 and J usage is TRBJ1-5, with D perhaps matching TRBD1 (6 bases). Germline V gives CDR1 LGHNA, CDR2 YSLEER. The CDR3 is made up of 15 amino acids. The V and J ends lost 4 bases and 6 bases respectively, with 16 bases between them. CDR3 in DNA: TGCGCCAGCAGCCGAGAAAGACAGGCGCGTCAGCCCCAGCATTTT. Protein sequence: CASSRERQARQPQHF.

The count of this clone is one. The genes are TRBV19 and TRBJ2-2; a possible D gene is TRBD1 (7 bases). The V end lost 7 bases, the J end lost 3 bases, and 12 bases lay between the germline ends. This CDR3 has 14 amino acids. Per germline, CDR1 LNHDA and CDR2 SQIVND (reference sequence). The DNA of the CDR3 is TGTGCCAGTACCACCAGGGGGGACACCGGGGAGCTGTTTTTT. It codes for CASTTRGDTGELFF.

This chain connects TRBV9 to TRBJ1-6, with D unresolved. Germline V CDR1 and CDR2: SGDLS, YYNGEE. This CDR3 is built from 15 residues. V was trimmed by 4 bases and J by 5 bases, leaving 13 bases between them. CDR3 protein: CASSPSGRHNSPLHF. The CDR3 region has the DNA TGTGCCAGCAGCCCTAGCGGGAGACATAATTCACCCCTCCACTTT. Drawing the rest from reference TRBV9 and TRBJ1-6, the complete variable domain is DSGVTQTPKHLITATGQRVTLRCSPRSGDLSVYWYQQSLDQGLQFLIQYYNGEERAKGNILERFSAQQFPDLHSELNLSSLELGDSALYFCASSPSGRHNSPLHFGNGTRLTVT.

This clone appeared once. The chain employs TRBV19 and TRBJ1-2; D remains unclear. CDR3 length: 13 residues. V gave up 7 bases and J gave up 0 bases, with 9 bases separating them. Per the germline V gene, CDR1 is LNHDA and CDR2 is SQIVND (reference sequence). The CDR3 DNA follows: TGTGCCAGTAATCGACGGGCTAACTATGGCTACACCTTC. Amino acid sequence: CASNRRANYGYTF.

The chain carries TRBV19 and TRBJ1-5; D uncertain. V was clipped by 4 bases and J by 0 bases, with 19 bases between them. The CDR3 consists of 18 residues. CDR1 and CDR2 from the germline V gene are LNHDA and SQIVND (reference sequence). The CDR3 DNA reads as TGTGCCAGTAGTACCTTTTTGGGCCTCGGTTATAGCAATCAGCCCCAGCATTTT. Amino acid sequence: CASSTFLGLGYSNQPQHF. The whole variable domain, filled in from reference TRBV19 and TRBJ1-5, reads DGGITQSPKYLFRKEGQNVTLSCEQNLNHDAMYWYRQDPGQGLRLIYYSQIVNDFQKGDIAEGYSVSREKKESFPLTVTSAQKNPTAFYLCASSTFLGLGYSNQPQHFGDGTRLSIL.

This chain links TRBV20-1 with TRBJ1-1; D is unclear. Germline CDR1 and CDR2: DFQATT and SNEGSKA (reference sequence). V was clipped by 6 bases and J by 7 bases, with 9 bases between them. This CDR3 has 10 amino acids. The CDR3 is CSARQVEAFF. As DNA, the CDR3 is TGCAGTGCCCGACAAGTTGAAGCTTTCTTT.

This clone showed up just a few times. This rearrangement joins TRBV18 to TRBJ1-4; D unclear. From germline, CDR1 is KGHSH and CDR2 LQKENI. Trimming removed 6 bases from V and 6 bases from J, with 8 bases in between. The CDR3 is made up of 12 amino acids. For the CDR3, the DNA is TGTGCCAGCTCCCGGCGGGATGAAAAACTGTTTTTT. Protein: CASSRRDEKLFF. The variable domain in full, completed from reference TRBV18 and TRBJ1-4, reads NAGVMQNPRHLVRRRGQEARLRCSPMKGHSHVYWYRQLPEEGLKFMVYLQKENIIDESGMPKERFSAEFPKEGPSILRIQQVVRGDSAAYFCASSRRDEKLFFGSGTQLSVL.

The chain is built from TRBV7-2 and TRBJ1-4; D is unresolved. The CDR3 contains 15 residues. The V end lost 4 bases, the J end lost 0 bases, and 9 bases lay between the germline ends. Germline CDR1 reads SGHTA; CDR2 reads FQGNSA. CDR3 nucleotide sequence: TGTGCCAGCAGCTCCGACGGGGCAACTAATGAAAAACTGTTTTTT. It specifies CASSSDGATNEKLFF.

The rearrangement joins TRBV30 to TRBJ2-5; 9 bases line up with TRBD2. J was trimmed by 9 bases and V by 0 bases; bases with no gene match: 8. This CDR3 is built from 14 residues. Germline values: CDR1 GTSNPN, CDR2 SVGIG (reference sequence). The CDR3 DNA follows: TGTGCCTGGAGTGTAGGGCGGGGGGGCTCGGCCCAGTACTTC. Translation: CAWSVGRGGSAQYF.

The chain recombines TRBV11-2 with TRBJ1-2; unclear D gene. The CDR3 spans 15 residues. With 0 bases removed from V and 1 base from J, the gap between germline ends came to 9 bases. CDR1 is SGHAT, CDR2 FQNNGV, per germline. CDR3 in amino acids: CASSLDSGFNYGYTF. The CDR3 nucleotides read TGTGCCAGCAGCTTAGATTCCGGGTTTAACTATGGCTACACCTTC. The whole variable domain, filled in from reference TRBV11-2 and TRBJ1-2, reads EAGVAQSPRYKIIEKRQSVAFWCNPISGHATLYWYQQILGQGPKLLIQFQNNGVVDDSQLPKDRFSAERLKGVDSTLKIQPAKLEDSAVYLCASSLDSGFNYGYTFGSGTRLTVV.

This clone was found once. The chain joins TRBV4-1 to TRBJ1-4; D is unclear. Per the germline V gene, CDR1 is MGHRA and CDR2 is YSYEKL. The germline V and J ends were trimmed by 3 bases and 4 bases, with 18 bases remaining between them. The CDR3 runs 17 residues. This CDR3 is CASSQERHPIHNEKLFF. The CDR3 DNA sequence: TGCGCCAGCAGCCAGGAAAGACACCCGATACATAATGAAAAACTGTTTTTT.

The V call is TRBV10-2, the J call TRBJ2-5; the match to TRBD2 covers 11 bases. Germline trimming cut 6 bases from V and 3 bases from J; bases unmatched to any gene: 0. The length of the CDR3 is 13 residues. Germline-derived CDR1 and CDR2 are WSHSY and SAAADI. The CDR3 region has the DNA TGCGCCAGCAGACTAGCGGGGGAAGAGACCCAGTACTTC. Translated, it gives CASRLAGEETQYF.

The CDR3 loop is CASSWTAGYTF. The CDR3 coding sequence is TGTGCCAGCAGTTGGACTGCCGGCTACACCTTC. V usage is TRBV28 and J usage is TRBJ1-2, with no clear D. The CDR3 has 11 residues. The V gene's germline CDR1 is MDHEN and CDR2 SYDVKM. Deletions cut 4 bases from V and 8 bases from J, with 8 bases between.

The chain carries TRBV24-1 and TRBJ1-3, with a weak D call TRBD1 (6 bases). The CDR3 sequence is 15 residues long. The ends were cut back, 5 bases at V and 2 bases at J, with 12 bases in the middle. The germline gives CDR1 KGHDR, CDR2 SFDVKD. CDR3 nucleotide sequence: TGTGCCACCAGTGGCCCCCCAGGGGCTGGAAACACCATATATTTT. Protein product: CATSGPPGAGNTIYF.

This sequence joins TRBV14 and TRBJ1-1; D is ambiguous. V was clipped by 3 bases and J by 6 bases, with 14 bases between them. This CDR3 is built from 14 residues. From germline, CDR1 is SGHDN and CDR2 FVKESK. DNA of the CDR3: TGTGCCAGCAGCCAGGAGTATTATGCTTCTGAAGCTTTCTTT. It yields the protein CASSQEYYASEAFF.

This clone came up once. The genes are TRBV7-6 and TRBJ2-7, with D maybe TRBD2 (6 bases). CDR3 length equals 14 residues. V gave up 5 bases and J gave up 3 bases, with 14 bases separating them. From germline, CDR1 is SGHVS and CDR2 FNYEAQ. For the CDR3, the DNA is TGTGCCAGCAGCAACGGGGGAAGGAGCTACGAGCAGTACTTC. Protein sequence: CASSNGGRSYEQYF. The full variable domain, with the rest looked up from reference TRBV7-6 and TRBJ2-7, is GAGVSQSPRYKVTKRGQDVALRCDPISGHVSLYWYRQALGQGPEFLTYFNYEAQQDKSGLPNDRFSAERPEGSISTLTIQRTEQRDSAMYRCASSNGGRSYEQYFGPGTRLTVT.